This entry features one TCR beta chain sequence. As originally analysed: Reference gene primers were amplified, and this amplification served to estimate nucleated cell counts. Produced via immunoSEQ multiplex PCR; TCRdb's table is partial and in-frame only. D and trimming come from the DNA, and the V and J calls and clone size come from that table. Among 150,000 to 200,000 clones listed, approximately 90% were seen once. The sample originates from a study of blood T cell repertoires in COVID-19. Looking at the study overall: COVID-19 samples collected from the United States, Italy and Spain covered acute and convalescent phases. Sources were T cells, B-cell-depleted T cells, or PBMCs; the material itself was cDNA or gDNA.

Sequencing used peripheral blood. This TCR was recovered from a human donor in a cohort sampled during active COVID-19.

The CDR3 loop is CSASPSGGASYEQYF. CDR3 DNA: TGCAGTGCTAGTCCTAGCGGGGGCGCCTCCTACGAGCAGTACTTC. This chain uses TRBV20-1 with TRBJ2-7; 10 positions agree with TRBD2. Germline CDR1 and CDR2: DFQATT and SNEGSKA (reference sequence). Germline trimming cut 3 bases from V and 0 bases from J; bases unmatched to any gene: 5. The CDR3 totals 15 residues.